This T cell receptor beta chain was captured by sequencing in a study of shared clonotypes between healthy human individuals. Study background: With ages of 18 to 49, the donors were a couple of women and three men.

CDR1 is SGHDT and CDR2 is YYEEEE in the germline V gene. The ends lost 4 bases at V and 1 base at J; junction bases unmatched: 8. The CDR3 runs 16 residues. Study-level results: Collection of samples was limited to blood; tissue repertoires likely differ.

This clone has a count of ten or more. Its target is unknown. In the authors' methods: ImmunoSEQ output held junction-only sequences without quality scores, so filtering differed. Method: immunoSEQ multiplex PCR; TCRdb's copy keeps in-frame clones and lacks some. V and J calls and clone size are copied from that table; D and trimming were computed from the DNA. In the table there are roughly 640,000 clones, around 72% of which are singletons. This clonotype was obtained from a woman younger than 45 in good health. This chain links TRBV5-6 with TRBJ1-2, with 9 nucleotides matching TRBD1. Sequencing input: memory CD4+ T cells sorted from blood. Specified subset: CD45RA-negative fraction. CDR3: CASSVTGTGINYGYTF. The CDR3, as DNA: TGTGCCAGCAGCGTCACCGGGACAGGGATTAACTATGGCTACACCTTC.